Listed below are T cell receptor beta chains from one sample, sequenced in a study of blood T cell repertoires in COVID-19. Data came from immunoSEQ multiplex PCR; TCRdb stores just in-frame clones and leaves some out. The sample has tens of thousands of clones, over 85% seen once. What was sequenced was peripheral blood. These receptors originate from a human donor in a cohort sampled during active COVID-19. Both conserved end residues are part of each CDR3. D genes are given only for firm matches. Not every row has a clone size; where given, it reads once, few, many or a size class.

cdr3_length: 14; clone_size: .; v_call: TRBV5-4; d_call: TRBD1; j_call: TRBJ1-5; cdr3_aa: CASSEGQGGQPQHF; cdr3_nt: TGTGCCAGCAGCGAGGGACAGGGGGGACAGCCCCAGCATTTT
cdr3_length: 15; clone_size: once; v_call: TRBV24-1; d_call: .; j_call: TRBJ2-5; cdr3_aa: CATSDFGDGQETQYF; cdr3_nt: TGTGCCACCAGTGATTTCGGGGATGGGCAAGAGACCCAGTACTTC
cdr3_length: 14; clone_size: .; v_call: TRBV27; d_call: .; j_call: TRBJ2-1; cdr3_aa: CASSFRLSGNEQFF; cdr3_nt: TGTGCCAGCAGTTTTAGACTAAGCGGCAATGAGCAGTTCTTC
cdr3_length: 15; clone_size: .; v_call: TRBV4-3; d_call: .; j_call: TRBJ2-5; cdr3_aa: CASSQGQGPGETQYF; cdr3_nt: TGCGCCAGCAGCCAAGGCCAGGGGCCGGGAGAGACCCAGTACTTC
cdr3_length: 13; clone_size: .; v_call: TRBV24-1; d_call: .; j_call: TRBJ2-1; cdr3_aa: CATSDPQYNEQFF; cdr3_nt: TGTGCCACCAGTGACCCCCAATACAATGAGCAGTTCTTC
cdr3_length: 15; clone_size: .; v_call: TRBV7-6; d_call: .; j_call: TRBJ2-1; cdr3_aa: CASSQGSERVHEQFF; cdr3_nt: TGTGCCAGCTCCCAGGGAAGCGAGCGGGTTCATGAGCAGTTCTTC
cdr3_length: 16; clone_size: once; v_call: TRBV4-3; d_call: .; j_call: TRBJ1-3; cdr3_aa: CASSLYGTNSGNTIYF; cdr3_nt: TGCGCCAGCAGCCTTTATGGGACAAACTCTGGAAACACCATATATTTT
cdr3_length: 15; clone_size: once; v_call: TRBV6-1; d_call: TRBD1; j_call: TRBJ1-1; cdr3_aa: CASSETTGTHTEAFF; cdr3_nt: TGTGCCAGCAGTGAGACGACAGGGACGCACACTGAAGCTTTCTTT
cdr3_length: 18; clone_size: .; v_call: TRBV2; d_call: .; j_call: TRBJ1-1; cdr3_aa: CASSETRVRGSGNTEAFF; cdr3_nt: TGTGCCAGCAGTGAAACCCGGGTAAGGGGCAGTGGTAACACTGAAGCTTTCTTT
cdr3_length: 15; clone_size: .; v_call: TRBV4-3; d_call: .; j_call: TRBJ1-3; cdr3_aa: CASSQDRAPGNTIYF; cdr3_nt: TGCGCCAGCAGCCAAGACAGGGCCCCTGGAAACACCATATATTTT
cdr3_length: 14; clone_size: .; v_call: TRBV28; d_call: TRBD1; j_call: TRBJ2-7; cdr3_aa: CASSHGQGPYEQYF; cdr3_nt: TGTGCCAGCAGTCACGGACAGGGACCATACGAGCAGTACTTC
cdr3_length: 14; clone_size: .; v_call: TRBV24-1; d_call: .; j_call: TRBJ2-5; cdr3_aa: CATSDLGSKETQYF; cdr3_nt: TGTGCCACCAGTGATTTGGGCTCGAAAGAGACCCAGTACTTC
cdr3_length: 14; clone_size: .; v_call: TRBV3-1/TRBV3-2; d_call: .; j_call: TRBJ1-4; cdr3_aa: CASSQDPGLGKLFF; cdr3_nt: TGTGCCAGCAGCCAAGATCCGGGGTTGGGAAAACTGTTTTTT
cdr3_length: 14; clone_size: .; v_call: TRBV6-2/TRBV6-3; d_call: TRBD1; j_call: TRBJ1-2; cdr3_aa: CASSTGQGTVGYTF; cdr3_nt: TGTGCCAGCAGTACCGGACAGGGGACGGTTGGCTACACCTTC